This T cell receptor (beta chain) was identified during a study of blood T cell repertoires in COVID-19. At the level of the study: PBMCs, B-cell-depleted T cells, or T cells were the source of the cDNA or gDNA that made up the material.

Produced via immunoSEQ multiplex PCR; TCRdb's table is partial and in-frame only. The sample comprises hundreds of thousands of clones, approximately 88% of which are singletons, and roughly 1.2% rests with the top ten. The CDR3 runs 16 residues. Germline V gene sequence: CDR1 KGHDR, CDR2 SFDVKD. The V end lost 4 bases, the J end lost 1 base, and 13 bases lay between the germline ends. The V and J genes are TRBV24-1 and TRBJ2-1, with D possibly TRBD1 on 5 matching bases. The TCR comes from a woman in her forties with acute COVID-19. The sample comprised PBMCs or T cells enriched from blood (not recorded which). The CDR3 nucleotides are TGTGCCACCAGTGACCAAGCAGGGTTGTCCTACAATGAGCAGTTCTTC. This encodes CATSDQAGLSYNEQFF.